This T cell receptor (beta chain) was recorded in a study of regulatory T cells in long-lasting Graves disease. Study outcomes and limitations: Less diverse TCR repertoires were seen in persistent Graves' patients than in newly diagnosed ones. Limited samples may have lowered accuracy. Gene preferences differed: TRBV28, TRBJ1-2, TRBJ2-5 in persistent cases.

The CDR3 is 16 amino acids. The J segment lost 3 bases and the V segment lost 3 bases, leaving 4 bases of the junction unmatched. Germline-derived CDR1 and CDR2 are KGHSH and LQKENI. Note on this clonotype: The antigen remains unidentified.

Noted time point: persistent/refractory GD, antithyroid drugs over 5 years with positive TRAb. PBMCs provided the RNA from which the TCR library was made. For TCR beta, libraries came from iRepertoire HTBI primers and Arm-PCR of CDR3 regions. TCRdb reanalysed the multiplex PCR reads using MiXCR and keeps one entry per CDR3 protein. The sample has 310,000 or so distinct CDR3 sequences, 20% seen once. The sample consisted of peripheral blood mononuclear cells (PBMCs), taken when the disease was refractory, from a patient treated with antithyroid drugs. The chain joins TRBV18 to TRBJ2-6, with 8 bases lining up with TRBD1. The receptor's source is a female donor with Graves disease. CDR3 sequence (DNA): TGTGCCAGCTCACCGCAGGGGGCGCATGGGGCCAACGTCCTGACTTTC. As protein: CASSPQGAHGANVLTF.